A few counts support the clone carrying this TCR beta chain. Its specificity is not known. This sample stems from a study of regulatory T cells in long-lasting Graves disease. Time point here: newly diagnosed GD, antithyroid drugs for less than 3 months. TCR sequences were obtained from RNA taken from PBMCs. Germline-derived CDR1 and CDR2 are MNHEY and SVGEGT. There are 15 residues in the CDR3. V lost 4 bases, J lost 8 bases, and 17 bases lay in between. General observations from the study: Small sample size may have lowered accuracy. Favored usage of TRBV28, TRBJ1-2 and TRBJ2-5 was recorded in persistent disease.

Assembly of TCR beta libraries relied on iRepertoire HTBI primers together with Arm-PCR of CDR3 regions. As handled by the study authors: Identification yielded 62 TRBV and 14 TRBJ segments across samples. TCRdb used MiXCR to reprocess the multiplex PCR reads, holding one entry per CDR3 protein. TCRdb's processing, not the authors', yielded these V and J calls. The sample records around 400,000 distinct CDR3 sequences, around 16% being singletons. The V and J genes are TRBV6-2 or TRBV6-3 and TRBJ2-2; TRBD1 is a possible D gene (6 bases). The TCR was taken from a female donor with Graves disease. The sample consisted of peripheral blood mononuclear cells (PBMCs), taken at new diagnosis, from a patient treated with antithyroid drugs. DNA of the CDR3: TGTGCCAGCAGTTCCCGGGACACTGAGATGGGGGAGCTGTTTTTT. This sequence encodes CASSSRDTEMGELFF.